This T cell receptor beta chain derives from a study of T-cell memory formation after mild COVID-19 (dated by TCRdb to 2020 to 2023). For context, the study as a whole: TCR sequence clusters from the two donors were found to be largely donor specific. In a couple of donors, T-cell clones that expanded and contracted after mild COVID-19 were followed by sequencing TCRalpha and TCRbeta repertoires longitudinally. Two young, previously healthy adult volunteers, one female and one male, were included in the cohort. Here is what the overall study found, with its caveats: Contracting CD4+ clones turned up mainly in the CM and EM memory subsets, whereas EMRA was where CD8+ clones were enriched. Only two mild cases were covered by the study, and larger cohorts that include severe cases with pre-infection samples were considered necessary. Clones contracting from day 15 to 85 had balanced CD4/CD8 phenotypes, while a second wave expanding from day 15 to 37 was biased towards CD4+. Some responding clones were found in pre-infection memory, which suggests that pre-existing cross-reactive memory T cells took part in the SARS-CoV-2 response. SARS-CoV-2 specificity of the second-wave clones peaking on day 37 was not confirmed.

Sequenced using an Illumina NovaSeq 6000. TCRalpha and TCRbeta cDNA libraries were constructed by 5'RACE with constant-segment primers, with sample barcodes and unique molecular identifiers being introduced. RNA was extracted from every sample with Trizol reagent. Libraries were amplified in two PCR steps, with a second sample barcode and Illumina TruSeq adapters added in the second step. The libraries were sequenced on an Illumina NovaSeq using 2 x 150 bp paired-end reads. The authors processed their data as follows. Reads were demultiplexed and collapsed into UMI-guided consensus sequences with migec v1.2.7. Using mixcr v2.1.11, UMI consensuses were aligned to TRA and TRB V and J templates and then assembled into clonotypes. A clonotype was counted as expanded or contracted only if both edgeR and NoisET called the change significant, with noise models trained on biological replicates. edgeR calls used a false discovery rate-adjusted p below 0.01 and a log2 fold-change threshold of 1. As an exploratory analysis of dynamics, max-normalized trajectories of the 1000 most abundant clonotypes were examined with PCA combined with hierarchical clustering. Separately sequenced CD4+ and CD8+ repertoires were used to assign the CD4 or CD8 phenotype of responding clones. TCRdb reanalyzed the raw reads on its own, using fastp at Q25 for trimming and MiXCR for clone calling, and kept in-frame beta chains. Each record represents a unique CDR3 protein, reported with the most common genes and DNA among its rows. Clone size and V and J calls follow TCRdb, not the original study. The table for this sample lists 55,000 to 75,000 distinct CDR3 sequences; roughly a quarter of them were counted only once. About 40% of the sample is taken by the ten largest.

This clonotype has just a few counts. Its recognized antigen is unknown. Base qualities are not recorded, but no much larger clone differs from it by a single base. Ficoll-Paque density gradient centrifugation was used to isolate PBMCs. Including the terminal cysteine and phenylalanine, the CDR3 comprises 14 residues. Only the CDR3 DNA stays, 42 bases, in frame from base 1. The germline V gene specifies MGHRA as CDR1 and YSYEKL as CDR2. Trimming removed 6 bases from V and 2 bases from J, leaving 10 bases between the germline ends. The chain joins TRBV4-1 to TRBJ2-2; the D segment could be TRBD1, given 5 matching bases. The receptor was isolated from a man aged 18 to 35 who had mild COVID-19 (a few samples of this study predate the infection). The sample titles of this study are shuffled in the database, so cell type and time point are left out; the donor was told from shared clones. The material sequenced was PBMCs or a T cell subset sorted from them (not recorded which). The CDR3 has the sequence CASSWGSNTGELFF. In nucleotide form, the sequence is TGCGCCAGCAGTTGGGGCAGTAACACCGGGGAGCTGTTTTTT.